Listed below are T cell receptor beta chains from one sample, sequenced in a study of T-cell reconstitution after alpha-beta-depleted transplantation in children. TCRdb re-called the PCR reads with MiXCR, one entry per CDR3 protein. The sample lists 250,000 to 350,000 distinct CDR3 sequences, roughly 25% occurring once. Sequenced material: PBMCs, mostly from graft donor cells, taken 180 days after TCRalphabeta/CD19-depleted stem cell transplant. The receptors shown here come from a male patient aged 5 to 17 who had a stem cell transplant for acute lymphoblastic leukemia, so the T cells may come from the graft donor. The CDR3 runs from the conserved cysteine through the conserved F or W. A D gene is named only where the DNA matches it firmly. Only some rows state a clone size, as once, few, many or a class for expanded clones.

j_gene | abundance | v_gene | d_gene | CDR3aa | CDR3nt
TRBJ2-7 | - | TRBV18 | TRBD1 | CASSPVFRGLTYEQYF | TGTGCCAGCTCACCGGTTTTCAGGGGGTTAACCTACGAGCAGTACTTC
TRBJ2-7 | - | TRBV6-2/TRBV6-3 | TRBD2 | CASSYGTSGSILEQYF | TGTGCCAGCAGTTACGGGACTAGCGGGAGTATACTCGAGCAGTACTTC
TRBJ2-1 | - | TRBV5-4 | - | CASSQVGNHNEQFF | TGTGCCAGCAGCCAAGTGGGGAACCACAATGAGCAGTTCTTC
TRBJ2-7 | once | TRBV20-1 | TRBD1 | CSARDWDRGYEQYF | TGCAGTGCTAGAGATTGGGACAGGGGCTACGAGCAGTACTTC
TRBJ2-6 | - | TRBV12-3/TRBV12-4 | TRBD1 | CASRPGQGAPGANVLTF | TGTGCCAGCAGGCCGGGACAGGGGGCCCCTGGGGCCAACGTCCTGACTTTC
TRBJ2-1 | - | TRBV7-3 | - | CASSLIGGKTGEQFF | TGTGCCAGCAGCTTAATAGGCGGGAAGACGGGTGAGCAGTTCTTC
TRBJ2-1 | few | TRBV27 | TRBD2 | CASRTGTSGTKAPYNEQFF | TGTGCCAGCAGAACCGGGACTAGCGGGACGAAGGCCCCATACAATGAGCAGTTCTTC
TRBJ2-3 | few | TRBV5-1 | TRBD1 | CASSGARQGRFSTDTQYF | TGCGCCAGCAGCGGGGCACGACAGGGGAGATTTAGCACAGATACGCAGTATTTT
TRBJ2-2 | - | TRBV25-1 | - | CASNWGFGELFF | TGTGCCAGCAATTGGGGCTTCGGGGAGCTGTTTTTT
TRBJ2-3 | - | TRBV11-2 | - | CASSPGVTDTQYF | TGTGCCAGCAGCCCGGGAGTCACAGATACGCAGTATTTT
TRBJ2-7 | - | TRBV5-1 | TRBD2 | CASSTGLGSLYEQYF | TGCGCCAGCAGCACGGGACTAGGTTCCCTCTACGAGCAGTACTTC
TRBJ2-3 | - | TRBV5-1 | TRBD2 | CASSERELGTDTQYF | TGCGCCAGCAGCGAGCGGGAGCTGGGGACAGATACGCAGTATTTT
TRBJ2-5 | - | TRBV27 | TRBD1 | CASSLDRRRETQYF | TGTGCCAGCAGTTTGGACAGGCGTAGGGAGACCCAGTACTTC
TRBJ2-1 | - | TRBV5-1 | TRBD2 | CASSLATSGSSSYNEQFF | TGCGCCAGCAGCTTAGCGACTAGCGGGAGCTCATCTTACAATGAGCAGTTCTTC
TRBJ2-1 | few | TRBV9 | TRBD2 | CASSVGGSGRYNEQFF | TGTGCCAGCAGCGTAGGGGGTAGCGGGAGATACAATGAGCAGTTCTTC
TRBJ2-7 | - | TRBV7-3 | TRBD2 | CASSQLSFIGLAGHEQYF | TGTGCCAGCAGTCAATTGAGTTTTATTGGACTAGCGGGACACGAGCAGTACTTC
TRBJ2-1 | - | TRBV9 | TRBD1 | CASSAPGTVYNEQFF | TGTGCCAGCAGCGCCCCCGGGACAGTGTACAATGAGCAGTTCTTC
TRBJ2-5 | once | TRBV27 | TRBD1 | CASRKQGALIQTQYF | TGTGCCAGCAGGAAACAGGGGGCTCTTATACAGACCCAGTACTTC
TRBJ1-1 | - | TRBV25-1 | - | CASSEHRGAGNTEAFF | TGTGCCAGCAGTGAACATCGGGGGGCCGGGAACACTGAAGCTTTCTTT
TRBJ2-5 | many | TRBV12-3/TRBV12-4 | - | CASSSRTEQETQYF | TGTGCCAGCAGTTCACGGACAGAGCAAGAGACCCAGTACTTC
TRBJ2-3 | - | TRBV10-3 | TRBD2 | CAISESKGLAGADTQYF | TGTGCCATCAGTGAGTCGAAGGGACTAGCGGGGGCAGATACGCAGTATTTT
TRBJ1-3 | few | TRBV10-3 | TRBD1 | CAISEGSGGSGNTIYF | TGTGCCATCAGTGAGGGATCAGGGGGCTCTGGAAACACCATATATTTT
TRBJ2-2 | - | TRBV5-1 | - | CASTWGPNTGELFF | TGCGCCAGCACCTGGGGACCAAACACCGGGGAGCTGTTTTTT
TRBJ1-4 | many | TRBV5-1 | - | CASSFAGANEKLFF | TGCGCCAGCAGCTTTGCAGGGGCCAATGAAAAACTGTTTTTT
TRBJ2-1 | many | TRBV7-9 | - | CASSTQYNEQFF | TGTGCCAGCAGCACACAATACAATGAGCAGTTCTTC
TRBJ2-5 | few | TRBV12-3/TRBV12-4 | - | CASSFSFIETQYF | TGTGCCAGCAGTTTTAGTTTTATAGAGACCCAGTACTTC
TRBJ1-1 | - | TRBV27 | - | CASSYGGITEAFF | TGTGCCAGCAGTTACGGGGGAATCACTGAAGCTTTCTTT
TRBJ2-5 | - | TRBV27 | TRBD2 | CASSLSSGPPGETQYF | TGTGCCAGCAGTTTATCTAGCGGGCCCCCGGGGGAGACCCAGTACTTC
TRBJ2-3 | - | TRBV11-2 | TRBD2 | CASSFYSGTSGSEADTQYF | TGTGCCAGCAGCTTTTATTCCGGGACTAGCGGGAGTGAAGCAGATACGCAGTATTTT